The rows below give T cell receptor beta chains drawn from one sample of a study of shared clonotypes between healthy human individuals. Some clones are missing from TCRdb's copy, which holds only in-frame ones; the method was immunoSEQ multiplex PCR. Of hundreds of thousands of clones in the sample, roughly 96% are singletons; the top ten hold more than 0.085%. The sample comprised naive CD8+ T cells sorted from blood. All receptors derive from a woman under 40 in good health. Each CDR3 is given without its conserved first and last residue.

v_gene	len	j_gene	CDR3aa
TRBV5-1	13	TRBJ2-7	ASSSTSGRTYEQY
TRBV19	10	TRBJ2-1	ATRDPYNEQF
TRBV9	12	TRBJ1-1	ASSTGTGDTEAF
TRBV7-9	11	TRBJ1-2	ASSYGTDYGYT
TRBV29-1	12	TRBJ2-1	SVEVANSYNEQF
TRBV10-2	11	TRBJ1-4	ASSDRVAEKLF
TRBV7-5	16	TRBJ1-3	VRSVGTGGILSGNTIY
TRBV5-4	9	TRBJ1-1	ASSDTDEAF
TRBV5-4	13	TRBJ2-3	ASSSRLAGADTQY
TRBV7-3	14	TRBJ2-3	ASSPLAGGPTDTQY
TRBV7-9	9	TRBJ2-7	TSSLGWEQY
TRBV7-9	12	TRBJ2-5	ASRDRVPEETQY
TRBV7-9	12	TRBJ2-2	ASRPDTAAGELF
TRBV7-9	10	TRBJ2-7	ASSPRSYEQY
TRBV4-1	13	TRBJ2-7	ASSHRLAGSYEQY
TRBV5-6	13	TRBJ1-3	ASSLTGVTGNTIY
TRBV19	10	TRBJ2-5	ASSSSGRERY
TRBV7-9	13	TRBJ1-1	ASSQTRAGNTEAF
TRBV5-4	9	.	ASGQGPEQY
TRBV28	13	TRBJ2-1	ASSPGTGGRDEQF
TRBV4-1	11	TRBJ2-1	ASSLSPWNEQF
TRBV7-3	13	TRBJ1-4	ASSLTGGTNEKLF
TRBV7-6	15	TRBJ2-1	ASSAREAINPYNEQF
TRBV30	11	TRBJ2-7	AWSGGPAYEQY
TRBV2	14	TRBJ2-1	ASSELWDLTYNEQF
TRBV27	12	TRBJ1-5	ASRPAGGAQPQH
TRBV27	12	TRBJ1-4	ASSQGQLNEKLF
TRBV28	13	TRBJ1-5	ASSLRTGANQPQH
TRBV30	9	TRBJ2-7	AWTTGPEQY
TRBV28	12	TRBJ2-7	ASSTRDRNYEQY
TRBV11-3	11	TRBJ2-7	ASSLGEAYEQY
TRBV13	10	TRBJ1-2	ASSAPGYGYT
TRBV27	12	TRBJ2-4	ASSPGDTKNIQY
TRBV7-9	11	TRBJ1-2	ASSLDGDYGYT
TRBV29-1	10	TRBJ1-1	SVELISPEAF
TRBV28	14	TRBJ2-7	ASSLPTEDGGNEQY
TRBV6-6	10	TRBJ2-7	AVQGAGDEQY
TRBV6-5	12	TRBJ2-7	ASSYLDALPEQY
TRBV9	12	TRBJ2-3	ASSVGRVADTQY
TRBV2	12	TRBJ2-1	ASTYGSSYNEQF
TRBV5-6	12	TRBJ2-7	ASSLISGSYEQY
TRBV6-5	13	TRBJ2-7	ASSYSSRGLFEQY
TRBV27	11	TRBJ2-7	ASSRGARDEQY
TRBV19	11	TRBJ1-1	ASTTGDEGEAF
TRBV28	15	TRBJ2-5	ASSLLWTTGVQETQY
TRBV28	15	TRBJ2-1	ASHRTIGRIDYNEQF
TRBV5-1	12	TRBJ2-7	ASSFLSGSYEQY
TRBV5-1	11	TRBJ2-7	ASSWTDAYEQY